The entry that follows covers one TCR beta chain sequence. In the study's own analysis: Amplification with reference gene primers provided the estimates of nucleated cell counts. The protocol was immunoSEQ multiplex PCR, while the TCRdb copy is restricted to in-frame clones and leaves out a portion. Clonal size and the V and J genes are those of that table, whereas D and trimming came from the DNA. The sample carries 55,000 to 95,000 clones, about four fifths recorded once. The sample is drawn from a study of blood T cell repertoires in COVID-19. Study-level background: Acute and convalescent COVID-19 samples came from the United States, Italy and Spain. Sample material is recorded as cDNA or gDNA derived from T cells, B-cell-depleted T cells, or PBMCs.

The sample comprised peripheral blood. The sequence was collected from a woman aged 70 to 79 with acute or convalescent COVID-19.

Written as DNA, the CDR3 is TGTGCCAGCTCACCCGGGACAGGGTTATTAGGTGAGCAGTTCTTC. Translation gives CASSPGTGLLGEQFF. This rearrangement joins TRBV18 to TRBJ2-1; 9 nucleotides align to TRBD1. This CDR3 comprises 15 residues. Germline CDR1 reads KGHSH; CDR2 reads LQKENI. The junction had 9 bases not matched to a gene; V was cut back by 3 bases and J by 9 bases. Looking up the rest from reference TRBV18 and TRBJ2-1 gives the full variable domain: NAGVMQNPRHLVRRRGQEARLRCSPMKGHSHVYWYRQLPEEGLKFMVYLQKENIIDESGMPKERFSAEFPKEGPSILRIQQVVRGDSAAYFCASSPGTGLLGEQFFGPGTRLTVL.